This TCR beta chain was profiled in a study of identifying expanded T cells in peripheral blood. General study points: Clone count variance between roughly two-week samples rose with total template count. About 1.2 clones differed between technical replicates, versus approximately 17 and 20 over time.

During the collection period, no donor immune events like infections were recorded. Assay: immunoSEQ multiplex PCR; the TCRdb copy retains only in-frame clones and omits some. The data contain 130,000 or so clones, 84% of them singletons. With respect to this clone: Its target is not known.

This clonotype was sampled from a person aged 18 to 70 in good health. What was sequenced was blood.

The CDR3 is CASSQVGGTNQPQHF. The CDR3 DNA follows: TGCGCCAGCAGCCAAGTTGGAGGGACAAATCAGCCCCAGCATTTT. This sequence joins TRBV4-3 and TRBJ1-5; D is perhaps TRBD1 (6 bases). The CDR3 is 15 residues long. V lost 1 base and J lost 4, with 11 bases in between. CDR1 is LGHNA and CDR2 is YSLEER in the germline V gene.